The 17 T cell receptor beta chains presented below share a single source sample, sequenced in a study of control samples from healthy donors and cancer patients. The table came from immunoSEQ multiplex PCR; TCRdb's copy has only in-frame clones and leaves some out. The top ten hold roughly 10% of the sample, which has about 44,000 clones, more than 75% seen once. The sequenced sample consisted of PBMCs. The receptors derive from a woman aged 55-70 years with lung cancer.

V is TRBV27 and J is TRBJ2-7; either TRBD1 or TRBD2 may supply D (7 bases each). CDR1 is MNHEY and CDR2 is SMNVEV in the germline V gene (reference sequence). V was clipped by 6 bases and J by 3 bases, with 27 bases between them. The CDR3 length is 18 residues. CDR3 protein: CASSQGGAPTYPFYEQYF. CDR3 sequence (DNA): TGTGCCAGCAGCCAGGGGGGGGCCCCGACCTACCCTTTCTACGAGCAGTACTTC.

The chain links TRBV27 to TRBJ1-5, with D unresolved. The ends were cut back, 6 bases at V and 0 bases at J, with 12 bases in the middle. The CDR3 runs 15 residues. Germline V gene lookup returns CDR1 MNHEY and CDR2 SMNVEV (reference sequence). The CDR3 is CASRMGVYSNQPQHF. The CDR3 DNA reads TGTGCCAGCAGGATGGGAGTGTATAGCAATCAGCCCCAGCATTTT.

This clone was seen just once. The V gene is TRBV29-1, the J gene TRBJ2-7, with D unresolved. The CDR3 has 15 amino acids. The germline gives CDR1 SQVTM, CDR2 ANQGSEA. V was pared by 5 bases and J by 0 bases, with 17 bases between. CDR3 protein: CSVQGWQESSYEQYF. CDR3 sequence (DNA): TGCAGCGTTCAAGGTTGGCAGGAGAGCTCCTACGAGCAGTACTTC.

The chain couples TRBV13 to TRBJ2-4, with D possibly TRBD2 on 6 matching bases. V lost 5 bases and J lost 0, with 17 bases in between. Per germline, CDR1 PRHDT and CDR2 FYEKMQ (reference sequence). The CDR3 is 17 amino acids. CDR3 protein: CASSELTSPLAKNIQYF. The CDR3 coding sequence is TGTGCCAGCAGCGAGCTGACTAGTCCTTTAGCCAAAAACATTCAGTACTTC.

This chain's CDR3 is CASRRTVYSNQPQHF. In nucleotides, the CDR3 is TGTGCCAGTAGGCGGACAGTTTATAGCAATCAGCCCCAGCATTTT. The V call is TRBV19, the J call TRBJ1-5, with a possible D match to TRBD1 (6 bases). The germline CDR1 and CDR2 sequences are LNHDA and SQIVND (reference sequence). V was shortened by 6 bases and J by 0 bases, with 12 bases between the two germline ends. The CDR3 consists of 15 residues.

The chain uses TRBV4-3 and TRBJ2-7; no definite D call. The germline CDR1 and CDR2 sequences are LGHNA and YSLEER. The ends were cut back, 2 bases at V and 1 base at J, with 9 bases in the middle. The CDR3 is 14 residues long. The CDR3 sequence is CASSQTRSSYEQYF. DNA of the CDR3: TGCGCCAGCAGCCAAACCCGGTCATCCTACGAGCAGTACTTC.

J is TRBJ2-5 and V is TRBV11-3, with unresolved D. With 5 bases removed from V and 0 bases from J, the gap between germline ends came to 10 bases. This CDR3 region has 14 residues. The germline CDR1 and CDR2 sequences are SGHNT and YENEEA. The CDR3 nucleotides are TGTGCCAGCAGCCCAAGACGGAACCAAGAGACCCAGTACTTC. Translated, it gives CASSPRRNQETQYF.

The rearrangement joins TRBV2 to TRBJ2-7, with 11 nucleotides matching TRBD2. Germline CDR1 is SNHLY and CDR2 is FYNNEI. The CDR3 sequence is 11 residues long. With V trimmed by 7 bases and J by 12 bases, 5 bases remained unmatched. CDR3 region: CASKTSGSPYF. In nucleotides, the CDR3 is TGTGCCAGCAAAACTAGCGGGAGTCCGTACTTC.

V and J are TRBV7-2 and TRBJ2-3; the D gene is possibly TRBD1 (5 bases). Germline CDR1 SGHTA, CDR2 FQGNSA. The CDR3 covers 14 residues. V lost 1 base to trimming and J lost 8 bases, with 13 bases between them. The CDR3 DNA is TGTGCCAGCAGCTTAGAGGCAGGGTTGAGTACGCAGTATTTT. Translating it yields CASSLEAGLSTQYF.

The chain links TRBV19 to TRBJ2-7, with D uncertain. CDR1 is LNHDA and CDR2 is SQIVND in the germline V gene (reference sequence). The CDR3 length is 13 residues. The V gene lost 2 bases and the J gene lost 6 bases, with 11 bases spanning the gap. The CDR3 DNA sequence: TGTGCCAGTAGTATAACTTGGATCTCCGAGCAGTACTTC. Translation gives CASSITWISEQYF.

V gene TRBV5-1 combines with J gene TRBJ1-5, with a tentative D call TRBD1 (6 bases). V lost 3 bases to trimming and J lost 4 bases, with 8 bases between them. CDR1 is SGHRS and CDR2 is YFSETQ in the germline V gene. The CDR3 sequence is 13 residues long. DNA for the CDR3: TGCGCCAGCAGCTCGGACAGTAATCAGCCCCAGCATTTT. This encodes CASSSDSNQPQHF.

The V and J genes are TRBV28 and TRBJ1-1; TRBD1 matches 9 bases. CDR1 MDHEN and CDR2 SYDVKM come from the germline V gene. The CDR3 totals 15 residues. The junction had 8 bases not matched to a gene; V was cut back by 3 bases and J by 6 bases. DNA for the CDR3: TGTGCCAGCAGTTTTGTAGGGACAGGGTATGCTGAAGCTTTCTTT. It specifies CASSFVGTGYAEAFF.

The V and J genes are TRBV15 and TRBJ2-5; 7 bases match TRBD2. Germline-derived CDR1 and CDR2 are LNHNV and YYDKDF (reference sequence). V gave up 4 bases and J gave up 5 bases; unmatched junction bases: 1. This CDR3 is built from 12 residues. This chain's CDR3 is CATSTRGETQYF. The CDR3 nucleotides read TGTGCCACCAGCACGCGGGGGGAGACCCAGTACTTC.

The chain has TRBV24-1 and TRBJ2-1, with a weak D call TRBD1 (5 bases). Deletions cut 4 bases from V and 2 bases from J, with 14 bases between. The germline gives CDR1 KGHDR, CDR2 SFDVKD. The length of the CDR3 is 16 residues. In nucleotides, the CDR3 is TGTGCCACCAGTGAAGGGGCCAGGCGCCCCTACAATGAGCAGTTCTTC. Translation gives CATSEGARRPYNEQFF.

The chain uses TRBV9 and TRBJ2-1; D is possibly TRBD2 (6 bases). The V gene's germline CDR1 is SGDLS and CDR2 YYNGEE. The CDR3 spans 15 residues. V was clipped by 0 bases and J by 8 bases, with 15 bases between them. The CDR3 bases are TGTGCCAGCAGCGTAGGGGGTAGCGGCAGTGATGAGCAGTTCTTC. Protein product: CASSVGGSGSDEQFF.

Only a few counts were recorded for this clone. The chain uses TRBV7-9 and TRBJ2-7, with a tentative D call TRBD2 (5 bases). V lost 1 base to trimming and J lost 3 bases, with 7 bases between them. Germline V gene data show CDR1 as SEHNR and CDR2 as FQNEAQ (reference sequence). The CDR3 extends over 13 amino acids. This chain's CDR3 is CASSLEAVYEQYF. The CDR3 DNA reads as TGTGCCAGCAGCTTAGAAGCGGTCTACGAGCAGTACTTC.

V usage is TRBV24-1 and J usage is TRBJ1-2; D gene ambiguous. Trimming left V 4 bases short and J 3 bases short, with 5 bases between. This CDR3 contains 12 residues. Germline V gives CDR1 KGHDR, CDR2 SFDVKD. The chain's CDR3 is CATSDPDYGYTF. The CDR3 DNA sequence: TGTGCCACCAGTGACCCTGACTATGGCTACACCTTC.